This T cell receptor beta chain comes out of a study of beta chain features in type 1 diabetes. This clone turned up a few times. Its target is not known. All of the isolated RNA was reverse transcribed, so expressed TCRB transcripts were sequenced. Method: immunoSEQ multiplex PCR; TCRdb's copy keeps in-frame clones and lacks some. The table shows hundreds of thousands of clones, with 8% occurring only once. V lost 6 bases and J lost 1; bases outside the gene matches: 9. CDR1 is SGHTA, CDR2 FQGTGA, per germline. The CDR3 is 16 residues long. Study-level results: Significant though moderate, a shortening of TCRB CDR3s appeared in all four CD4+ subsets of Type 1 diabetes patients.

Sequencing used central memory CD4+ T cells from blood. The TCR originated in a woman aged 18-29 years in good health. This chain uses TRBV7-3 with TRBJ2-1, with TRBD2 matching over 7 bases. CDR3 loop: CASSPQGGRSYNEQFF. DNA for the CDR3: TGTGCCAGCAGTCCCCAGGGAGGGAGGTCCTACAATGAGCAGTTCTTC.